This TCR beta chain was observed in a study of shared clonotypes between healthy human individuals. Whole-study results and caveats: Naive subsets usually exceeded memory subsets in estimated richness. In contrast to clonotypes shared by all four donors, non-shared clonotypes had lower generation probabilities.

After removal of 5 bases from V and 0 bases from J, the junction contained 2 bases not matched to a gene. Germline V gene lookup returns CDR1 SGHAT and CDR2 FQNNGV. This CDR3 comprises 14 residues. In the study's own analysis: ImmunoSEQ junction-only sequences lacked quality scores, so their filtering differed. Profiled with immunoSEQ multiplex PCR; TCRdb holds only in-frame clones, not every one. V, J and clone size were drawn from that table, and D and trimming were deduced from the DNA. The table records 2 million to 3 million clones, over 85% of them present only once. Turning to this clone: Its target is not known. The sample has other DNA sequences that encode this CDR3 too.

The sequenced material came from naive CD4+ T cells sorted from blood. Subset noted: CD45RA+ positively selected. This rearrangement joins TRBV11-2 to TRBJ2-7, with 9 nucleotides matching TRBD2. The origin of this receptor is a man aged 18 to 30 in good health. CDR3 residues: CASSLSGSSYEQYF. In nucleotides, the CDR3 is TGTGCCAGCAGCCTTAGCGGGAGCTCCTACGAGCAGTACTTC.